The 16 T cell receptor beta chains below all came from one sample that was sequenced in a study of blood T cells in healthy people across ages. Next came a second PCR, run for about 7 to 12 cycles, which used a sample-barcoded 5' primer along with a J-beta primer mix. TCRdb reprocessed the 5' RACE reads with MiXCR, giving one entry per CDR3 protein. The table records 1.5 million to 1.9 million distinct CDR3 sequences, roughly two fifths of them present only once. The specimen sequenced was blood. All receptors come from a woman aged 18-29 years in good health.

The V and J genes are TRBV10-2 and TRBJ2-1; 12 bases are shared with TRBD2. The V gene end was trimmed by 1 base and the J gene end by 7 bases; junction bases not matched to a gene: 5. CDR3 length: 16 amino acids. CDR1 WSHSY and CDR2 SAAADI come from the germline V gene. This CDR3 reads CASSEFLAGGPNEQFF. The CDR3 bases are TGCGCCAGCAGTGAGTTCCTAGCGGGGGGGCCTAATGAGCAGTTCTTC.

This clonotype has ten or more counts. The chain has TRBV10-2 and TRBJ2-5; 11 nucleotides agree with TRBD1. The CDR3 loop spans 16 amino acids. Germline values: CDR1 WSHSY, CDR2 SAAADI. Trimming removed 3 bases from V and 11 bases from J; junction bases left unmatched: 14. CDR3 sequence: CASSESGTGGGNEQYF. CDR3 bases: TGCGCCAGCAGTGAATCCGGGACAGGGGGGGGCAATGAGCAGTACTTC.

The CDR3 DNA sequence: TGCAGTGCTAGAGGCACAAGGGAGATGCAGTACTTC. This encodes CSARGTREMQYF. The chain couples TRBV20-1 to TRBJ2-5; maybe TRBD2 (5 bases). Deletions cut 1 base from V and 11 bases from J, with 14 bases between. The CDR3 is made up of 12 amino acids. From germline, CDR1 is DFQATT and CDR2 SNEGSKA (reference sequence).

This clonotype was detected only a few times. The chain employs TRBV6-5 and TRBJ1-2; perhaps TRBD1 as D (6 bases). In germline, CDR1 is MNHEY, CDR2 SVGAGI. CDR3 size: 12 residues. V gave up 8 bases and J gave up 4 bases, with 11 bases separating them. The CDR3 sequence: CASGGPLYGYTF. The DNA of the CDR3 is TGTGCCAGCGGGGGCCCTCTCTATGGCTACACCTTC.

The chain links TRBV20-1 to TRBJ2-3; TRBD2 agrees at 7 bases. The CDR3 is 14 residues long. V dropped 1 base and J dropped 7; count of bases not matched to a gene: 8. Germline lookup yields CDR1 DFQATT and CDR2 SNEGSKA (reference sequence). The CDR3 protein is CSARGGLSSNTQYF. CDR3 coding DNA: TGCAGTGCTAGAGGGGGACTAAGCTCAAATACGCAGTATTTT.

This clonotype was seen a handful of times. The chain is built from TRBV7-2 and TRBJ2-1; D is undetermined. The CDR3 is 16 amino acids. Germline V gene lookup returns CDR1 SGHTA and CDR2 FQGNSA. V was cut by 1 base and J by 2 bases, with 12 bases left in between. The CDR3 nucleotides are TGTGCCAGCAGCTTAGACGCGATGGCAGCCTACAATGAGCAGTTCTTC. This translates into CASSLDAMAAYNEQFF. Complete variable domain (other parts from reference TRBV7-2 and TRBJ2-1): GAGVSQSPSNKVTEKGKDVELRCDPISGHTALYWYRQSLGQGLEFLIYFQGNSAPDKSGLPSDRFSAERTGGSVSTLTIQRTQQEDSAVYLCASSLDAMAAYNEQFFGPGTRLTVL.

The CDR3: CSVEARSGRGAFF. The CDR3 DNA follows: TGCAGCGTTGAAGCCCGTAGCGGGCGAGGGGCTTTCTTT. This rearrangement joins TRBV29-1 to TRBJ1-1; D remains unclear. The V gene's germline CDR1 is SQVTM and CDR2 ANQGSEA. Between the trimmed V and J ends, which lost 1 base and 11 bases, there was a span of 17 bases. The CDR3 spans 13 residues.

This clonotype has just one count. V and J are TRBV19 and TRBJ2-1, with D possibly matching TRBD2 (5 bases). Germline lookup yields CDR1 LNHDA and CDR2 SQIVND (reference sequence). V was shortened by 1 base and J by 8 bases, with 6 bases between the two germline ends. This CDR3 spans 12 amino acids. The CDR3 sequence is CASSIVSDEQFF. The CDR3 bases are TGTGCCAGTAGTATAGTTAGCGATGAGCAGTTCTTC.

The chain joins TRBV29-1 to TRBJ2-5; 10 nucleotides agree with TRBD2. V dropped 7 bases and J dropped 5; count of bases not matched to a gene: 4. This CDR3 is 12 amino acids long. Germline CDR1 SQVTM, CDR2 ANQGSEA. The CDR3 DNA sequence: TGCAGCGCCCTTAGCGGGGGGGAGACCCAGTACTTC. Translation: CSALSGGETQYF.

The sample holds a few counts of this clonotype. The rearrangement joins TRBV20-1 to TRBJ1-1; D is uncertain. Germline CDR1 reads DFQATT; CDR2 reads SNEGSKA (reference sequence). This CDR3 has 13 amino acids. Between the trimmed V and J ends, which lost 3 bases and 0 bases, there was a span of 8 bases. The CDR3 loop reads CSASPRVNTEAFF. Written as DNA, the CDR3 is TGCAGTGCTAGCCCCCGGGTGAACACTGAAGCTTTCTTT.

This chain links TRBV13 with TRBJ2-4; D might be TRBD1 or TRBD2, each matching 6 bases. The ends were cut back, 1 base at V and 0 bases at J, with 10 bases in the middle. The CDR3 totals 16 residues. CDR1 is PRHDT, CDR2 FYEKMQ, per germline (reference sequence). The CDR3 DNA reads TGTGCCAGCAGCTTAGCCGGGGGCCTAGCCAAAAACATTCAGTACTTC. Protein: CASSLAGGLAKNIQYF.

The rearrangement links TRBV7-9 to TRBJ2-1, with 11 bases aligning to TRBD2. CDR1 SEHNR and CDR2 FQNEAQ come from the germline V gene (reference sequence). This CDR3 is 14 amino acids long. V lost 1 base, J lost 11 bases, and 4 bases stayed unmatched. The CDR3 coding sequence is TGTGCCAGCAGCTTAGTCCCTAGCGGGGGGAAGCAGTTCTTC. Translation gives CASSLVPSGGKQFF.

In DNA, the CDR3 is TGTGCCAGCGGGCCGCCCGCCTTTACAGATACGCAGTATTTT. Translating gives CASGPPAFTDTQYF. The chain links TRBV27 to TRBJ2-3; D remains unclear. Trimming took 8 bases from V and 3 from J, leaving 15 bases between them. This CDR3 contains 14 residues. Germline V gene data show CDR1 as MNHEY and CDR2 as SMNVEV (reference sequence).

The sample holds one count of this clonotype. This chain connects TRBV30 to TRBJ2-5; D may be TRBD2 (6 bases). In germline, CDR1 is GTSNPN, CDR2 SVGIG (reference sequence). The CDR3 loop spans 13 amino acids. V was clipped by 3 bases and J by 2 bases, with 10 bases between them. Written as DNA, the CDR3 is TGTGCCTGGAGCCGGGGGTTACAAGAGACCCAGTACTTC. This gives the protein CAWSRGLQETQYF.

The sample holds a few counts of this clonotype. The rearrangement links TRBV12-3 or TRBV12-4 to TRBJ1-2, with D uncertain. The CDR3 has 15 residues. V dropped 3 bases and J dropped 2 bases, with 13 bases sitting between them. The chain's CDR3 is CASSLMGNGNYGYTF. CDR3 coding DNA: TGTGCCAGCAGTTTGATGGGTAACGGAAACTATGGCTACACCTTC.

This clonotype was counted a single time. The V gene is TRBV7-9, the J gene TRBJ1-1; no firm D call. Trimming left V 4 bases short and J 0 bases short, with 15 bases between. Germline-derived CDR1 and CDR2 are SEHNR and FQNEAQ (reference sequence). This CDR3 spans 16 amino acids. As DNA, the CDR3 is TGTGCCAGCAGCTCCCCCGTGGGCAGTATGAACACTGAAGCTTTCTTT. The encoded protein is CASSSPVGSMNTEAFF.